This TCR beta chain was obtained from a study of response to subunit inactivated influenza vaccine. Study-level points and caveats: Researchers suggested that each seasonal influenza vaccination recruits few new T cells.

TCRdb ran MiXCR on the RT-PCR reads and lists one entry per CDR3 protein. The data contain approximately 500,000 distinct CDR3 sequences, around 13% of them singletons. This clonotype was found a few times. Its antigen remains unknown. Germline values: CDR1 KGHSH, CDR2 LQKENI. V lost 0 bases and J lost 7, with 10 bases in between. CDR3 size: 13 residues. Sequenced here: PBMCs from blood, sampled 40 to 50 days after vaccination. The sequence was collected from a man aged 50-59 years who received an inactivated influenza vaccine. The chain carries TRBV18 and TRBJ2-7; no clear D. The CDR3 loop reads CASSPPSLAEQYF. CDR3 in DNA: TGTGCCAGCTCACCACCGTCCCTCGCTGAGCAGTACTTC.